This TCR beta chain was profiled in a study of CD8+ T cells in alopecia areata. Background on the study: The authors scored treated patients' severity by affected scalp percentage. Points from the study as a whole: Mice gave a clearer picture of TCR sharing than patients did, possibly for HLA-related reasons.

In regard to this clone: As yet, its antigen is unknown.

This sample's treatment: oral pan-JAK inhibitor, 5-10 mg twice daily. Sequencing relied on a cDNA template that was reverse transcribed from extracted RNA. Sequencing was performed with immunoSEQ multiplex PCR; in TCRdb, only in-frame clones are kept and a portion is missing. The sample shows some 44,000 clones, more than 90% of them seen only once. This CDR3 is 11 amino acids long. From germline, CDR1 is MNHNS and CDR2 SASEGT. The V gene lost 8 bases and the J gene lost 3 bases, with 6 bases spanning the gap. The chain joins TRBV6-1 to TRBJ2-3; unclear D gene. Here the sequenced sample was CD8+ T cells sorted from blood, taken at week 24, from a patient treated with tofacitinib. This TCR was recovered from a human donor with alopecia areata. The CDR3: CASHWTDTQYF. The CDR3 nucleotides are TGTGCCAGCCATTGGACAGATACGCAGTATTTT.